A selection of T cell receptor beta chains follows, all from one sample in a study of blood T cell repertoires in COVID-19. TCRdb keeps only in-frame clones here, not all; method: immunoSEQ multiplex PCR. The sample yields 73,000 or so clones, more than 85% seen once. Input material: peripheral blood. The source of these receptors is a human donor with active COVID-19. The donor label of this sample is uncertain. Each CDR3 is given with its conserved first and last residue. D genes are given only for firm matches. The size field is filled for only some rows; it gives once, few, many or a size class.

>.|.|TRBV11-3|TRBJ2-7
TGTGCCAGCAGCTTAGTCGTGGCCCGGAGCAAGTCCTCCTCCTACGAGCAGTACTTC
CASSLVVARSKSSSYEQYF
>TRBD2|.|TRBV30|TRBJ2-1
TGTGCCTGGAGGGTCAAGGGACTAGCGGGAGGAGGGAATGAGCAGTTCTTC
CAWRVKGLAGGGNEQFF
>TRBD2|.|TRBV5-1|TRBJ2-2
TGCGCCAGCAGCTTGGACAAGACTAGCGGGAACACCGGGGAGCTGTTTTTT
CASSLDKTSGNTGELFF
>.|.|TRBV6-4|TRBJ2-5
TGTGCCAGGAGGAGCGGTTACCAAGAGACCCAGTACTTC
CARRSGYQETQYF
>TRBD2|.|TRBV18|TRBJ2-7
TGTGCCAGCTCACCGCTAGCGGGAGACCCCTACGAGCAGTACTTC
CASSPLAGDPYEQYF
>.|.|TRBV28|TRBJ2-7
TGTGCCAGCAGTTTATCCGGGTACGAGCAGTACTTC
CASSLSGYEQYF
>.|few|TRBV24-1|TRBJ2-7
TGTGCCACCAGTAGCAGCGGGTCCTCCTACGAGCAGTACTTC
CATSSSGSSYEQYF
>.|.|TRBV9|TRBJ2-3
TGTGCCAGCAGCGTAGGAGCAGATACGCAGTATTTT
CASSVGADTQYF
>TRBD2|.|TRBV7-9|TRBJ2-3
TGTGCCAGCAGAGTGACTAGCGGGACAGATACGCAGTATTTT
CASRVTSGTDTQYF
>.|once|TRBV5-1|TRBJ1-3
TGCGCCAGCAGCTTGGATTTGGACGGGGCTGGAAACACCATATATTTT
CASSLDLDGAGNTIYF
>TRBD1|once|TRBV18|TRBJ2-5
TGTGCCAGCTCGCGACAGGGTGGAGAGGAGACCCAGTACTTC
CASSRQGGEETQYF